This T cell receptor (beta chain) was sequenced for a study of molecular identifiers for immune sequencing clone quantification. Study-level information: In replicates, RNA taken from approximately 20,000 or 100,000 naive CD8 cells was divided five ways, and four portions underwent sequencing.

TCRdb recomputed calls from the PCR reads with MiXCR, one row per CDR3 protein. The data contain about 640,000 distinct CDR3 sequences, about 20% of them singletons. A note on this clonotype: The target antigen is unknown. It may be a read error: a sequence one base away is much more abundant.

Libraries of naive CD8 cells were prepared from roughly 18,000 to 920,000 sorted cells using 10%, 30% or 50% RNA. Study-wide points: Among effectors, clones above 20 RNA copies held over 97% of molecules; among naive cells, under 1%.

The CDR3 contains 12 residues. CDR1 SNHLY and CDR2 FYNNEI come from the germline V gene. Trimming pared 10 bases from V and 1 base from J, leaving 10 bases between. V is TRBV2 and J is TRBJ1-1; D is undetermined. Material: naive CD8+ T cells from blood, with Jurkat cell RNA spiked in. Specified subset: FACS-sorted CD8+CD4-CCR7+CD45RA+ naive T cells. The TCR comes from a human donor in good health. Some libraries in this study had Jurkat cell RNA spiked in. The CDR3 nucleotides are TGTGCCATCAATCCAGAGAACACTGAAGCTTTCTTT. Translating it yields CAINPENTEAFF.